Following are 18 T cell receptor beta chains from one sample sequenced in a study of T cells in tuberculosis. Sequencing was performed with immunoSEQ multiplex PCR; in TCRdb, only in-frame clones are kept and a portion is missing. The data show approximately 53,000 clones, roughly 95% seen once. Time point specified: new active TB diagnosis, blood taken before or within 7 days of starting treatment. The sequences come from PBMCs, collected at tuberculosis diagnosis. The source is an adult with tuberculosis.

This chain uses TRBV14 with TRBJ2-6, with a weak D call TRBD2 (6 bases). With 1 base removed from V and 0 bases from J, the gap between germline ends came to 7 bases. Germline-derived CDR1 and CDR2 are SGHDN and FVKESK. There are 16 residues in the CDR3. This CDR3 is CASSQVGGSGANVLTF. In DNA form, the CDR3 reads TGTGCCAGCAGCCAAGTGGGGGGCTCTGGGGCCAACGTCCTGACTTTC.

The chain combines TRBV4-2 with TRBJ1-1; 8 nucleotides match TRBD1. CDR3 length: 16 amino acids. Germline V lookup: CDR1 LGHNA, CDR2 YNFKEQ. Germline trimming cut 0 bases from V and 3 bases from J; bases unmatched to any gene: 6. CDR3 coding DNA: TGTGCCAGCAGCCAAGATGATGGACAGGGAGACACTGAAGCTTTCTTT. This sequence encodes CASSQDDGQGDTEAFF.

Written as DNA, the CDR3 is TGTGCCAGCAGCTTACTCGCGGGGACCTACGAGCAGTACTTC. Protein product: CASSLLAGTYEQYF. The chain has TRBV7-9 and TRBJ2-7; weak D call: TRBD2 (6 bases). V lost 2 bases and J 2 bases, leaving 10 bases between the germline ends. The length of the CDR3 is 14 residues. Germline-derived CDR1 and CDR2 are SEHNR and FQNEAQ (reference sequence).

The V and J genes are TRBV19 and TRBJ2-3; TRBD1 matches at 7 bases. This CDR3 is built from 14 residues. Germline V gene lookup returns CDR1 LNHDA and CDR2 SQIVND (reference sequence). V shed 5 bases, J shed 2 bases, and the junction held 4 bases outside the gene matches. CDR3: CASSLGTATDTQYF. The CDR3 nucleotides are TGTGCCAGTAGTCTGGGGACAGCCACAGATACGCAGTATTTT.

The CDR3 reads CASSTGQSFSNQPQHF. CDR3 DNA sequence: TGTGCCAGCAGTACGGGACAATCCTTTAGCAATCAGCCCCAGCATTTT. The genes are TRBV28 and TRBJ1-5; D perhaps matches TRBD1 (6 bases). Trimming took 5 bases from V and 0 from J, leaving 14 bases between them. The CDR3 covers 16 residues. The germline V gene encodes CDR1 MDHEN and CDR2 SYDVKM.

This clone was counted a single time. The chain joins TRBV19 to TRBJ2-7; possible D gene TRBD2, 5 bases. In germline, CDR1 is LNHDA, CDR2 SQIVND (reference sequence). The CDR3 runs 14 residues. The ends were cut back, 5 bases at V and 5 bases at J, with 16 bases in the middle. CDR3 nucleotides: TGTGCCAGTAGTGCGGGCCCCAACCGTCACGAGCAGTACTTC. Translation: CASSAGPNRHEQYF.

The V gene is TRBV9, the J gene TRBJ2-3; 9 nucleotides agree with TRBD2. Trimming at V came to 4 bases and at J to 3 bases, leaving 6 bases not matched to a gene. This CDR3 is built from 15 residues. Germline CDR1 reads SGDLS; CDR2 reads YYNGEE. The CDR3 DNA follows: TGTGCCAGCAGCCGGACTAGCGCGACTACAGATACGCAGTATTTT. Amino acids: CASSRTSATTDTQYF.

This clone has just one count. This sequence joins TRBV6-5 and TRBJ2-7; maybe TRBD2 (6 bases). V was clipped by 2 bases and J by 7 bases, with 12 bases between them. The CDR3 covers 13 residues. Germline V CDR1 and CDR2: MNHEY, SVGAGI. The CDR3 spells CASSYGGRGEQYF. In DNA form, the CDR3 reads TGTGCCAGCAGTTACGGAGGGCGAGGAGAGCAGTACTTC.

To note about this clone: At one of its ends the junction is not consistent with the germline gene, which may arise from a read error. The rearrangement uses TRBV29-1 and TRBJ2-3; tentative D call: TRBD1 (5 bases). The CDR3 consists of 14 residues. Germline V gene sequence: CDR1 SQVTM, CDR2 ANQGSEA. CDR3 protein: CGVGALFSTDTQYF. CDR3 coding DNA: TGCGGCGTAGGGGCCCTTTTTAGCACAGATACGCAGTATTTT.

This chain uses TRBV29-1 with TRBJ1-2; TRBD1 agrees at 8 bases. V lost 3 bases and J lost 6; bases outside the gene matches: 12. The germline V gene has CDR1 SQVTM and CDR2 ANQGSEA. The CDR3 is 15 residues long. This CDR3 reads CSVENFATGEDGYTF. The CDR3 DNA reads TGCAGCGTTGAGAATTTTGCGACAGGGGAAGATGGCTACACCTTC.

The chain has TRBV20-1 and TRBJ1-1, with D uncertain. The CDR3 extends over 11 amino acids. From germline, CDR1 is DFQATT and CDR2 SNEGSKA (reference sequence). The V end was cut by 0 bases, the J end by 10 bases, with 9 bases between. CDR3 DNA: TGCAGTGCTAGAGAAACAGAAAGAGCTTTCTTT. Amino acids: CSARETERAFF.

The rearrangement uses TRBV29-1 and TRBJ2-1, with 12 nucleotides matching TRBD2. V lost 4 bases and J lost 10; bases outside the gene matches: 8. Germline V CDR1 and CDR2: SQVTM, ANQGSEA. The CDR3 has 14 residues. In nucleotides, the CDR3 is TGCAGCGTTGGGCTAGCGGGAGGGCCGGGCGAGCAGTTCTTC. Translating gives CSVGLAGGPGEQFF.

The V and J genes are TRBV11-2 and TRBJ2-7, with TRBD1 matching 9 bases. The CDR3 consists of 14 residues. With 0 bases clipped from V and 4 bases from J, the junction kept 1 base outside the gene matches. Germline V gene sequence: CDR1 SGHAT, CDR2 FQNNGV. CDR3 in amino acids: CASSLDGQGYEQYF. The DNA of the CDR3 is TGTGCCAGCAGCTTAGATGGACAGGGGTACGAGCAGTACTTC.

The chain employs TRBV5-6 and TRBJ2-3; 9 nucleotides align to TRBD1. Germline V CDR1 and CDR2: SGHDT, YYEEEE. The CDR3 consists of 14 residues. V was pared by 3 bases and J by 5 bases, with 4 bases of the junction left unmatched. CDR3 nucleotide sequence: TGTGCCAGCAGCTCCGGACAGGGGCGAGATACGCAGTATTTT. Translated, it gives CASSSGQGRDTQYF.

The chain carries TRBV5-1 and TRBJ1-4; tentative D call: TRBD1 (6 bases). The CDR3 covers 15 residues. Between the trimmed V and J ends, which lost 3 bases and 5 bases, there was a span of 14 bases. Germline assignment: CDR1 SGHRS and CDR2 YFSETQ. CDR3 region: CASSYGQLENEKLFF. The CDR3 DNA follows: TGCGCCAGCAGCTATGGACAGCTTGAAAATGAAAAACTGTTTTTT.

The CDR3 coding sequence is TGTGCCAGCAGTGAAGGAAGCGGGAGGTTCACCGGGGAGCTGTTTTTT. Protein sequence: CASSEGSGRFTGELFF. The rearrangement joins TRBV2 to TRBJ2-2; 9 bases align to TRBD2. With 1 base clipped from V and 4 bases from J, the junction kept 4 bases outside the gene matches. CDR1 SNHLY and CDR2 FYNNEI come from the germline V gene. The CDR3 has 16 amino acids.

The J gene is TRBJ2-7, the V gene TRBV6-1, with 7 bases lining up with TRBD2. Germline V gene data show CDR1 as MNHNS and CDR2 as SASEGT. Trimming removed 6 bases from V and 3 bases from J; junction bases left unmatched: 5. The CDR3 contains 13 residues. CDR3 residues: CASRKTSSYEQYF. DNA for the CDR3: TGTGCCAGCAGGAAGACTAGCAGCTACGAGCAGTACTTC.

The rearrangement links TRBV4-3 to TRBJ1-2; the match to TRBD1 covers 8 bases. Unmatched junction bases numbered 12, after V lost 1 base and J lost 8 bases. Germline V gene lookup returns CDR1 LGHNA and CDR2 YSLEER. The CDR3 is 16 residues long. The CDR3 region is CASSQVMGTGTSGYTF. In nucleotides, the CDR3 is TGCGCCAGCAGCCAAGTAATGGGGACAGGAACTAGCGGCTACACCTTC.